Listed below are T cell receptor beta chains from one sample, sequenced in a study of T-cell reconstitution after alpha-beta-depleted transplantation in children. One entry per CDR3 protein results from TCRdb running MiXCR on the PCR reads. The repertoire holds under 850,000 distinct CDR3 sequences, with under 15% as singletons. Sequenced here: PBMCs, sampled before TCRalphabeta/CD19-depleted stem cell transplant. The receptor set was obtained from a girl aged 2 to 10 with congenital amegakaryocytic thrombocytopenia, due to receive a stem cell transplant. CDR3s include the opening cysteine and the closing phenylalanine or tryptophan. Fields, in order: V gene, D gene, J gene, clone size, CDR3 protein, CDR3 DNA. The D gene is left open where the match is weak. The size of a clone is reported for some rows only, either as once, few or many, or as a class for expanded clones.

V: TRBV10-3
D: TRBD1
J: TRBJ1-3
size: many
CDR3: CAIRLQGAFGNTIYF
DNA: TGTGCCATCAGACTACAGGGGGCATTTGGAAACACCATATATTTT

V: TRBV20-1
D: TRBD2
J: TRBJ2-5
size: few
CDR3: CSAWPGLGEETQYF
DNA: TGCAGTGCTTGGCCGGGACTAGGAGAAGAGACCCAGTACTTC

V: TRBV29-1
D: .
J: TRBJ2-7
size: .
CDR3: CSARTNLGGEQYF
DNA: TGCAGCGCCCGAACTAATCTCGGGGGAGAGCAGTACTTC

V: TRBV12-3/TRBV12-4
D: .
J: TRBJ1-1
size: few
CDR3: CASSFRQNTEAFF
DNA: TGTGCCAGCAGTTTCAGACAGAACACTGAAGCTTTCTTT

V: TRBV5-1
D: TRBD2
J: TRBJ2-1
size: few
CDR3: CASSLGPLAGGQVYNEQFF
DNA: TGCGCCAGCAGCTTGGGCCCGCTAGCGGGAGGCCAGGTCTACAATGAGCAGTTCTTC

V: TRBV7-3
D: .
J: TRBJ1-1
size: many
CDR3: CASSLTGVNTEAFF
DNA: TGTGCCAGCAGCTTAACGGGAGTGAACACTGAAGCTTTCTTT

V: TRBV20-1
D: TRBD2
J: TRBJ2-3
size: many
CDR3: CSAFRGVDTQYF
DNA: TGCAGTGCGTTCCGGGGGGTAGATACGCAGTATTTT

V: TRBV6-1
D: TRBD1
J: TRBJ2-5
size: many
CDR3: CASRSTTGKHKTQYF
DNA: TGTGCCAGCAGATCAACGACAGGGAAACATAAGACCCAGTACTTC

V: TRBV12-3/TRBV12-4
D: .
J: TRBJ1-3
size: many
CDR3: CASSPVIKGGNTIYF
DNA: TGTGCCAGCAGTCCCGTTATTAAGGGGGGAAACACCATATATTTT

V: TRBV20-1
D: .
J: TRBJ2-7
size: few
CDR3: CSVRRSGSYEQYF
DNA: TGCAGTGTACGTAGGTCGGGGTCCTACGAGCAGTACTTC

V: TRBV7-8
D: .
J: TRBJ2-2
size: .
CDR3: CASSLNPGLTPEELFF
DNA: TGTGCCAGCAGCCTCAATCCGGGACTTACGCCGGAGGAGCTGTTTTTT

V: TRBV20-1
D: TRBD2
J: TRBJ2-1
size: many
CDR3: CSAIAGINEQFF
DNA: TGCAGTGCCATAGCGGGGATCAATGAGCAGTTCTTC

V: TRBV5-1
D: .
J: TRBJ2-2
size: .
CDR3: CASSPGWEVGELFF
DNA: TGCGCCAGCAGCCCGGGCTGGGAGGTCGGGGAGCTGTTTTTT

V: TRBV6-1
D: .
J: TRBJ2-3
size: .
CDR3: CASMGADPATDTQYF
DNA: TGTGCCAGCATGGGGGCAGACCCGGCCACAGATACGCAGTATTTT

V: TRBV6-5
D: TRBD1
J: TRBJ1-1
size: once
CDR3: CASSYYRTGLEAFF
DNA: TGTGCCAGCAGTTACTACAGGACAGGGCTTGAAGCTTTCTTT

V: TRBV20-1
D: .
J: TRBJ2-1
size: few
CDR3: CSARPTSSNEQFF
DNA: TGCAGTGCTAGGCCCACTAGTTCCAATGAGCAGTTCTTC

V: TRBV20-1
D: TRBD2
J: TRBJ2-7
size: .
CDR3: CSAPSGTSGSYEQYF
DNA: TGCAGTGCGCCTTCCGGGACTAGCGGGAGCTACGAGCAGTACTTC

V: TRBV10-3
D: .
J: TRBJ1-6
size: many
CDR3: CAIRTVDNSPLHF
DNA: TGTGCCATCCGGACGGTCGATAATTCACCCCTCCACTTT

V: TRBV7-9
D: .
J: TRBJ2-2
size: once
CDR3: CASSLGTPDTGELFF
DNA: TGTGCCAGCAGCTTAGGGACACCCGACACCGGGGAGCTGTTTTTT

V: TRBV20-1
D: .
J: TRBJ2-7
size: .
CDR3: CSASSVVGAMDEQYF
DNA: TGCAGTGCTAGTTCAGTAGTGGGAGCGATGGACGAGCAGTACTTC

V: TRBV12-3/TRBV12-4
D: .
J: TRBJ2-7
size: many
CDR3: CASSQGLGQYF
DNA: TGTGCCAGCAGCCAAGGTCTGGGGCAGTACTTC

V: TRBV20-1
D: .
J: TRBJ2-7
size: many
CDR3: CSARLLLSGYEQYF
DNA: TGCAGTGCTAGATTGCTACTAAGCGGCTACGAGCAGTACTTC

V: TRBV20-1
D: .
J: TRBJ2-4
size: .
CDR3: CSGGISGVTKNIQYF
DNA: TGCAGTGGGGGCATATCTGGAGTCACCAAAAACATTCAGTACTTC

V: TRBV5-1
D: TRBD1
J: TRBJ2-1
size: many
CDR3: CASSLALRTGYNEQFF
DNA: TGCGCCAGCAGCTTGGCATTGCGGACAGGTTACAATGAGCAGTTCTTC

V: TRBV5-6
D: .
J: TRBJ2-7
size: many
CDR3: CASFVMGAYEQYF
DNA: TGTGCCAGCTTTGTTATGGGGGCCTACGAGCAGTACTTC

V: TRBV5-1
D: TRBD2
J: TRBJ2-5
size: many
CDR3: CASSAGGTQPQETQYF
DNA: TGCGCCAGCAGCGCGGGAGGGACTCAGCCCCAAGAGACCCAGTACTTC

V: TRBV29-1
D: .
J: TRBJ2-1
size: many
CDR3: CSGTSEVDYNEQFF
DNA: TGCAGCGGGACAAGCGAGGTCGATTACAATGAGCAGTTCTTC

V: TRBV7-8
D: TRBD1
J: TRBJ1-4
size: many
CDR3: CASSTGQGGYDEKLFF
DNA: TGTGCCAGCAGCACCGGACAGGGGGGATACGATGAAAAACTGTTTTTT

V: TRBV12-3/TRBV12-4
D: TRBD2
J: TRBJ2-7
size: few
CDR3: CASSGTSGQPYEQYF
DNA: TGTGCCAGCAGTGGGACTAGCGGTCAGCCCTACGAGCAGTACTTC

V: TRBV29-1
D: .
J: TRBJ2-5
size: few
CDR3: CSAGSQETQYF
DNA: TGCAGCGCCGGGAGTCAAGAGACCCAGTACTTC

V: TRBV20-1
D: TRBD1
J: TRBJ1-6
size: .
CDR3: CCASQPGQFSTLSPLHF
DNA: TGCTGTGCTTCCCAACCGGGACAGTTTTCTACCTTGTCACCCCTCCACTTT

V: TRBV12-3/TRBV12-4
D: .
J: TRBJ2-2
size: .
CDR3: CASSPIGAEGDTGELFF
DNA: TGTGCCAGCAGTCCCATAGGGGCGGAGGGGGACACCGGGGAGCTGTTTTTT

V: TRBV10-3
D: .
J: TRBJ2-5
size: .
CDR3: CAISSADRLETQYF
DNA: TGTGCCATCAGTTCGGCAGATCGGCTGGAGACCCAGTACTTC

V: TRBV4-2
D: .
J: TRBJ1-1
size: many
CDR3: CASTTVEQGNTEAFF
DNA: TGTGCCAGCACCACAGTCGAACAGGGCAACACTGAAGCTTTCTTT

V: TRBV27
D: .
J: TRBJ1-2
size: .
CDR3: CASSLDFMGAHLNGYTF
DNA: TGTGCCAGCAGTTTAGATTTTATGGGGGCCCACCTAAATGGCTACACCTTC

V: TRBV18
D: .
J: TRBJ1-1
size: .
CDR3: CASSPISSTEAFF
DNA: TGTGCCAGCTCACCAATATCGAGCACTGAAGCTTTCTTT

V: TRBV7-9
D: .
J: TRBJ2-1
size: .
CDR3: CASSLFGDHGEQFF
DNA: TGTGCCAGCAGCTTATTTGGGGACCATGGGGAGCAGTTCTTC

V: TRBV29-1
D: .
J: TRBJ1-2
size: many
CDR3: CSVVPQTQARDGYTF
DNA: TGCAGCGTTGTCCCCCAAACACAAGCTCGGGATGGCTACACCTTC

V: TRBV24-1
D: TRBD2
J: TRBJ2-7
size: .
CDR3: CATSDSGTSGQTYEQYF
DNA: TGTGCCACCAGTGACTCCGGGACTAGCGGGCAAACCTACGAGCAGTACTTC

V: TRBV14
D: .
J: TRBJ2-1
size: many
CDR3: CASSQGLGFYEQFF
DNA: TGTGCCAGCAGCCAAGGACTAGGGTTCTATGAGCAGTTCTTC

V: TRBV20-1
D: .
J: TRBJ2-5
size: .
CDR3: CSAIFVAEQETQYF
DNA: TGCAGTGCTATATTTGTGGCAGAACAAGAGACCCAGTACTTC

V: TRBV5-1
D: .
J: TRBJ2-7
size: few
CDR3: CASSPVTNYEQYF
DNA: TGCGCCAGCAGCCCCGTTACTAACTACGAGCAGTACTTC

V: TRBV28
D: .
J: TRBJ2-3
size: .
CDR3: CASSKSLRDTQYF
DNA: TGTGCCAGCAGTAAGAGCCTCCGGGATACGCAGTATTTT

V: TRBV28
D: .
J: TRBJ2-1
size: few
CDR3: CASRPWGATYNEQFF
DNA: TGTGCCAGCAGACCCTGGGGGGCAACCTACAATGAGCAGTTCTTC

V: TRBV5-1
D: TRBD1
J: TRBJ2-3
size: many
CDR3: CASSLDGQGVLDTQYF
DNA: TGCGCCAGCAGCTTGGATGGACAGGGAGTACTAGATACGCAGTATTTT

V: TRBV18
D: .
J: TRBJ2-7
size: few
CDR3: CASSGTVPWYEQYF
DNA: TGTGCCAGCTCCGGGACTGTCCCCTGGTACGAGCAGTACTTC

V: TRBV6-1
D: .
J: TRBJ2-2
size: few
CDR3: CASGDGIVTGELFF
DNA: TGTGCCAGCGGGGACGGGATTGTCACCGGGGAGCTGTTTTTT

V: TRBV20-1
D: TRBD1
J: TRBJ2-1
size: .
CDR3: CSAPPSGTVLDNEQFF
DNA: TGCAGTGCTCCTCCCTCCGGGACAGTCCTAGACAATGAGCAGTTCTTC

V: TRBV3-1
D: .
J: TRBJ1-2
size: few
CDR3: CASSHTIGVTYGYTF
DNA: TGTGCCAGCAGCCACACCATTGGGGTAACCTATGGCTACACCTTC

V: TRBV30
D: .
J: TRBJ1-4
size: once
CDR3: CAWSMDRLNEKLFF
DNA: TGTGCCTGGAGTATGGACAGACTTAATGAAAAACTGTTTTTT